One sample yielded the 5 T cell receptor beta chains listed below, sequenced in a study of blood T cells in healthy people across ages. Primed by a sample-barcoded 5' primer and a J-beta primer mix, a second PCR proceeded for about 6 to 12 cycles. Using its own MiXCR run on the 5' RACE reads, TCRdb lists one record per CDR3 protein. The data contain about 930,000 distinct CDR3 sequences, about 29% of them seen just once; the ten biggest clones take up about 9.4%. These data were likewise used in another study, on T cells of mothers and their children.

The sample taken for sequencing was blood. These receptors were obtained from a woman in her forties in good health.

CDR3 region: CASSQGPSGGSSRSYEQYF. In nucleotides, the CDR3 is TGTGCCAGCAGCCAAGGTCCTAGCGGGGGCTCCTCCAGATCCTACGAGCAGTACTTC. V and J are TRBV7-6 and TRBJ2-7; 10 nucleotides align to TRBD2. CDR1 is SGHVS and CDR2 is FNYEAQ in the germline V gene. This CDR3 contains 19 residues. Trimming at V came to 5 bases and at J to 1 base, leaving 17 bases not matched to a gene.

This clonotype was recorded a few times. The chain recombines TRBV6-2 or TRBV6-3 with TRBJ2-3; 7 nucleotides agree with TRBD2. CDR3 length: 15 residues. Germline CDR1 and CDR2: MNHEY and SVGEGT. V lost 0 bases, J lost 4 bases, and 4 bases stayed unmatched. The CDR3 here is CASSYSSSGADTQYF. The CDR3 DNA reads TGTGCCAGCAGTTACTCGTCTAGCGGCGCAGATACGCAGTATTTT.

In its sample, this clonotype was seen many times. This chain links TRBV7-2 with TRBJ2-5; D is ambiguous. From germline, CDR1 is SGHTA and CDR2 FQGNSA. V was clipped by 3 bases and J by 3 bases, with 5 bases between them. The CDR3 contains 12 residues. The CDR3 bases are TGTGCCAGCAGCTTTAGGGAAGAGACCCAGTACTTC. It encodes CASSFREETQYF.

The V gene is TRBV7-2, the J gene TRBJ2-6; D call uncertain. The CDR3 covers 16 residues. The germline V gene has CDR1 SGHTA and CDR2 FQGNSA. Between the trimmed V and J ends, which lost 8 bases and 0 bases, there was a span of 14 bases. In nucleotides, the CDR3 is TGTGCCAGCCCATGGACCGAGAGCTCTGGGGCCAACGTCCTGACTTTC. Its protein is CASPWTESSGANVLTF.

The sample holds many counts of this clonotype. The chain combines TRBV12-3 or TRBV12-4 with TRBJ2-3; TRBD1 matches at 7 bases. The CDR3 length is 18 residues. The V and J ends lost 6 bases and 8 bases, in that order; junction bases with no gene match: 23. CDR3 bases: TGTGCCAGCAGAGCCCAGGGACAGCGGCTACCTCTTTTTGGTACGCAGTATTTT. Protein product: CASRAQGQRLPLFGTQYF.